This T cell receptor beta chain was identified during a study of blood T cell repertoires in COVID-19. Per the authors' pipeline: From reference gene primer amplification, estimates of nucleated cell counts were derived. TCRdb's copy holds only in-frame clones and misses some; the assay was immunoSEQ multiplex PCR. The D gene and trimming were derived from the DNA, and the V and J assignments and clone size from that table. The table lists about 170,000 clones, around four fifths of them singletons. In its sample, this clone was seen once. The CDR3 runs to 15 residues. With 4 bases removed from V and 6 bases from J, the gap between germline ends came to 18 bases. Germline V gene lookup returns CDR1 SGDLS and CDR2 YYNGEE.

The sequence derives from a woman in her 70s who had recovered from COVID-19. The specimen sequenced was peripheral blood. The chain has TRBV9 and TRBJ2-3, with D possibly matching TRBD2 (7 bases). CDR3 residues: CASSLASGGFDTQYF. CDR3 bases: TGTGCCAGCAGCCTCGCCTCGGGGGGCTTCGATACGCAGTATTTT.